The source of this T cell receptor (beta chain) is a study of cytomegalovirus exposure and HLA in healthy donors. The CDR3 length is 16 residues. Germline V CDR1 and CDR2: SEHNR, FQNEAQ (reference sequence). The V and J ends lost 2 bases and 6 bases respectively, with 17 bases between them. The PCR made use of 60 Vbeta and 13 Jbeta primers. Libraries were prepared by immunoSEQ multiplex PCR; TCRdb keeps only in-frame clonotypes and omits some of them. The repertoire includes 100,000 to 150,000 clones, over 65% of them detected once, and around 5.8% sits in the top ten. The receptor's source is a woman in her thirties or forties in good health and CMV-seronegative. The chain carries TRBV7-9 and TRBJ2-1; TRBD1 might be the D (7 bases). Sequencing used PBMCs. The CDR3 sequence: CASSLYSGQGGNEQFF. The CDR3 bases are TGTGCCAGCAGCTTATACTCAGGGCAGGGGGGCAATGAGCAGTTCTTC.